These 32 T cell receptor beta chains were all obtained from the same sample, sequenced in a study of CD8+ T cells in alopecia areata. After isolation, RNA underwent reverse transcription to generate cDNA as the sequencing template. Data came from immunoSEQ multiplex PCR; TCRdb stores just in-frame clones and leaves some out. The table has 100,000 to 150,000 clones, around 63% seen once. The treatment is: oral pan-JAK inhibitor, 5-10 mg twice daily. The source material was CD4+ T cells sorted from blood, sampled at week 4, from a patient treated with tofacitinib. These TCRs come from a human donor with alopecia areata.

The V gene is TRBV30, the J gene TRBJ2-3, with TRBD1 as a possible D gene (5 bases). The CDR3 loop spans 13 amino acids. The V end was cut by 0 bases, the J end by 6 bases, with 10 bases between. The germline gives CDR1 GTSNPN, CDR2 SVGIG (reference sequence). The DNA of the CDR3 is TGTGCCTGGAGTGTGAACAGGCGTGATACGCAGTATTTT. It translates to CAWSVNRRDTQYF.

The J gene is TRBJ2-1, the V gene TRBV7-2, with a tentative D call TRBD2 (5 bases). V lost 3 bases and J lost 4, with 13 bases in between. The CDR3 runs to 15 residues. In germline, CDR1 is SGHTA, CDR2 FQGNSA. The CDR3 DNA sequence: TGTGCCAGCAGCTTCTCGGGCGGGCTGTACAATGAGCAGTTCTTC. Amino acids: CASSFSGGLYNEQFF.

The rearrangement joins TRBV5-1 to TRBJ1-2; no clear D. Germline V gives CDR1 SGHRS, CDR2 YFSETQ. The CDR3 has 13 residues. Trimming pared 4 bases from V and 2 bases from J, leaving 9 bases between. The CDR3 here is CASSPDENYGYTF. CDR3 bases: TGCGCCAGCAGCCCCGACGAAAACTATGGCTACACCTTC.

The chain links TRBV23-1 to TRBJ1-5, with 8 positions matching TRBD1. TRBV23-1 is designated an ORF whose function remains uncertain. This CDR3 comprises 20 residues. J was trimmed by 4 bases and V by 3 bases; bases with no gene match: 20. The CDR3 sequence: CASSQNSGGAKSRGNQPQHF. CDR3 in DNA: TGCGCCAGCAGTCAGAACTCAGGGGGCGCGAAGTCCCGTGGGAATCAGCCCCAGCATTTT.

In its sample, this clone was seen once. In the same sample, other DNA sequences code for this CDR3. The chain links TRBV5-6 to TRBJ2-5; no clear D. Trimming removed 4 bases at V and 5 bases at J, with 12 bases between. The CDR3 covers 13 residues. CDR1 is SGHDT and CDR2 is YYEEEE in the germline V gene. CDR3 sequence: CASSLRNGETQYF. DNA of the CDR3: TGTGCCAGCAGCCTAAGAAACGGGGAGACCCAGTACTTC.

This clone was observed a few times. The chain joins TRBV19 to TRBJ1-5, with D uncertain. The CDR3 covers 13 residues. Per germline, CDR1 LNHDA and CDR2 SQIVND (reference sequence). Trimming stripped 3 bases from V and 9 bases from J, with 12 bases between. CDR3 sequence (DNA): TGTGCCAGTAGTATCGAAGGGCTTGGGCCCCAGCATTTT. Translation gives CASSIEGLGPQHF.

This rearrangement joins TRBV5-4 to TRBJ2-1; TRBD2 agrees at 7 bases. Per germline, CDR1 SGHNT and CDR2 YYREEE (reference sequence). V trimming: 0 bases; J trimming: 2 bases; junction bases outside the gene matches: 2. The length of the CDR3 is 15 residues. The CDR3 here is CASSLVLAAYNEQFF. As DNA, the CDR3 is TGTGCCAGCAGCTTGGTCCTAGCGGCCTACAATGAGCAGTTCTTC.

V gene TRBV7-9 combines with J gene TRBJ1-2; a possible D gene is TRBD1 (5 bases). Germline V gives CDR1 SEHNR, CDR2 FQNEAQ (reference sequence). V was trimmed by 4 bases and J by 2 bases, leaving 11 bases between them. CDR3 length: 14 amino acids. Here the CDR3 reads CASSSRDPNYGYTF. The CDR3 DNA sequence: TGTGCCAGCAGCTCCCGGGACCCGAACTATGGCTACACCTTC.

The chain employs TRBV7-3 and TRBJ2-5, with TRBD2 matching over 8 bases. The V and J ends lost 1 base and 2 bases, in that order; junction bases with no gene match: 3. There are 15 residues in the CDR3. Germline V CDR1 and CDR2: SGHTA, FQGTGA. The CDR3: CASSLIGGRQETQYF. CDR3 DNA: TGTGCCAGCAGCTTAATAGGCGGGAGGCAAGAGACCCAGTACTTC.

V usage is TRBV5-6 and J usage is TRBJ2-7; 7 positions match TRBD1. Germline V gives CDR1 SGHDT, CDR2 YYEEEE. The ends lost 7 bases at V and 2 bases at J; junction bases unmatched: 15. The CDR3 length is 16 residues. The CDR3 region is CASDSSLQGMAYEQYF. CDR3 sequence (DNA): TGTGCCAGCGACTCAAGTTTACAGGGGATGGCCTACGAGCAGTACTTC.

The chain employs TRBV19 and TRBJ2-7, with D perhaps being TRBD1 or TRBD2 (5 bases each). V lost 7 bases to trimming and J lost 0 bases, with 13 bases between them. This CDR3 region has 14 residues. Germline assignment: CDR1 LNHDA and CDR2 SQIVND (reference sequence). The CDR3 protein is CASKPGRVSYEQYF. DNA for the CDR3: TGTGCCAGTAAACCGGGACGGGTCTCCTACGAGCAGTACTTC.

This sequence joins TRBV15 and TRBJ2-5; D might be TRBD1 (7 bases). Germline assignment: CDR1 LNHNV and CDR2 YYDKDF (reference sequence). The CDR3 is 12 amino acids. Trimming cost V 7 bases and J 4 bases, with 10 bases left between them. CDR3 residues: CATTGGGETQYF. The CDR3 DNA is TGTGCCACCACAGGGGGAGGAGAGACCCAGTACTTC.

The rearrangement uses TRBV2 and TRBJ2-5; TRBD2 agrees at 8 bases. The CDR3 is 15 residues long. Germline assignment: CDR1 SNHLY and CDR2 FYNNEI. V gave up 4 bases and J gave up 1 base; unmatched junction bases: 5. The CDR3 coding sequence is TGTGCCAGCAGTGGGGCGGGAGGACGCCAAGAGACCCAGTACTTC. It translates to CASSGAGGRQETQYF.

This chain connects TRBV29-1 to TRBJ2-7; 8 nucleotides align to TRBD2. The ends lost 6 bases at V and 3 bases at J; junction bases unmatched: 7. The germline gives CDR1 SQVTM, CDR2 ANQGSEA. CDR3 length: 13 residues. The CDR3 DNA reads TGCAGCGTGTGCCCCGGGGGGGTCTACGAGCAGTACTTC. It encodes CSVCPGGVYEQYF.

V is TRBV5-1 and J is TRBJ1-1; no reliable D call. The length of the CDR3 is 14 residues. Trimming took off 4 bases at V and 5 bases at J, with 15 bases between the two ends. Germline CDR1 is SGHRS and CDR2 is YFSETQ. Here the CDR3 reads CASSPQQAGTEAFF. CDR3 DNA sequence: TGCGCCAGCAGCCCCCAGCAGGCGGGAACTGAAGCTTTCTTT.

The rearrangement joins TRBV5-1 to TRBJ1-3; tentatively, D is TRBD1 (5 bases). The V and J ends lost 3 bases and 3 bases respectively, with 13 bases between them. The CDR3 loop spans 15 amino acids. Germline loops: CDR1 SGHRS, CDR2 YFSETQ. The CDR3 sequence: CASSSDGGDGNTIYF. The CDR3 coding sequence is TGCGCCAGCAGCTCGGACGGAGGGGATGGAAACACCATATATTTT.

This chain connects TRBV30 to TRBJ1-5; D gene uncertain. The germline CDR1 and CDR2 sequences are GTSNPN and SVGIG (reference sequence). CDR3 length: 15 amino acids. V was cut by 0 bases and J by 7 bases, with 16 bases left in between. The CDR3 spells CAWSVRVPGGQPQHF. The CDR3, as DNA: TGTGCCTGGAGTGTACGGGTTCCTGGAGGGCAGCCCCAGCATTTT.

The chain links TRBV29-1 to TRBJ2-3; D not certain. Trimming cost V 3 bases and J 6 bases, with 7 bases left between them. The CDR3 totals 11 residues. The germline gives CDR1 SQVTM, CDR2 ANQGSEA. Here the CDR3 DNA reads TGCAGCGTTGATATAGGCGATACGCAGTATTTT. This translates into CSVDIGDTQYF.

V gene TRBV4-1 combines with J gene TRBJ2-5, with a weak D call TRBD1 (6 bases). Germline V gene lookup returns CDR1 MGHRA and CDR2 YSYEKL. The V end was cut by 1 base, the J end by 2 bases, with 11 bases between. The CDR3 loop spans 15 amino acids. Written as DNA, the CDR3 is TGCGCCAGCAGCCAAGGGACAGATGAACAAGAGACCCAGTACTTC. This encodes CASSQGTDEQETQYF.

This clone was observed a handful of times. This sequence joins TRBV5-1 and TRBJ2-7, with 7 bases matching TRBD2. CDR3 length equals 13 residues. Germline V CDR1 and CDR2: SGHRS, YFSETQ. V dropped 1 base and J dropped 3; count of bases not matched to a gene: 1. The CDR3 loop is CASSLTGGYEQYF. The CDR3 region has the DNA TGCGCCAGCAGCTTGACGGGGGGCTACGAGCAGTACTTC. Complete variable domain (other parts from reference TRBV5-1 and TRBJ2-7): KAGVTQTPRYLIKTRGQQVTLSCSPISGHRSVSWYQQTPGQGLQFLFEYFSETQRNKGNFPGRFSGRQFSNSRSEMNVSTLELGDSALYLCASSLTGGYEQYFGPGTRLTVT.

A few counts support this clone. V is TRBV29-1 and J is TRBJ1-4; 8 bases line up with TRBD1. This CDR3 comprises 13 residues. Unmatched junction bases numbered 2, after V lost 1 base and J lost 7 bases. Per germline, CDR1 SQVTM and CDR2 ANQGSEA. The CDR3: CSVEGTGFEKLFF. The CDR3 DNA follows: TGCAGCGTTGAAGGGACAGGGTTTGAAAAACTGTTTTTT.

The gene calls are TRBV29-1 and TRBJ2-7; D unresolved. Trimming removed 6 bases from V and 2 bases from J, with 11 bases in between. This CDR3 comprises 12 residues. Germline CDR1 SQVTM, CDR2 ANQGSEA. The CDR3 here is CSVDGSPYEQYF. The CDR3 region has the DNA TGCAGCGTGGATGGCAGCCCCTACGAGCAGTACTTC.

This chain uses TRBV9 with TRBJ2-7, with unresolved D. V was clipped by 0 bases and J by 0 bases, with 7 bases between them. This CDR3 has 14 residues. Looked up from germline, CDR1 is SGDLS and CDR2 is YYNGEE. CDR3 bases: TGTGCCAGCAGCGTAGACGGAAGCTCCTACGAGCAGTACTTC. The encoded protein is CASSVDGSSYEQYF.

This chain links TRBV5-1 with TRBJ2-6; 8 bases line up with TRBD1. Trimming cost V 9 bases and J 0 bases; bases outside gene matches: 5. The CDR3 has 15 residues. The V gene's germline CDR1 is SGHRS and CDR2 YFSETQ. The CDR3 protein is CATRTGSSGANVLTF. The CDR3, as DNA: TGCGCCACCCGGACAGGGAGCTCTGGGGCCAACGTCCTGACTTTC.

This clone was found once. One end of the junction fails to match germline, which may point to a read error. The chain employs TRBV6-5 and TRBJ2-7; no firm D call. CDR3 length equals 11 residues. Germline V lookup: CDR1 MNHEY, CDR2 SVGAGI. The CDR3 protein is CAISELYEQYF. CDR3 coding DNA: TGTGCCATCAGTGAACTCTACGAGCAGTACTTC.

This rearrangement joins TRBV7-9 to TRBJ1-2; 8 nucleotides line up with TRBD1. V lost 2 bases to trimming and J lost 6 bases; unmatched junction nucleotides: 2. The CDR3 is made up of 13 amino acids. Germline loops: CDR1 SEHNR, CDR2 FQNEAQ (reference sequence). The CDR3 is CASSLQGADGYTF. The CDR3 DNA is TGTGCCAGCAGCTTACAGGGGGCGGATGGCTACACCTTC.

The chain joins TRBV5-1 to TRBJ2-6, with 8 bases fitting TRBD1. The CDR3 has 13 amino acids. The V gene end was trimmed by 5 bases and the J gene end by 11 bases; junction bases not matched to a gene: 6. Germline V gene data show CDR1 as SGHRS and CDR2 as YFSETQ. The CDR3 sequence is CASSQDRGHVLTF. As DNA, the CDR3 is TGCGCCAGCAGTCAAGACAGGGGTCACGTCCTGACTTTC.

The J gene is TRBJ2-1, the V gene TRBV4-1, with D possibly being TRBD2 (5 bases). The germline V gene has CDR1 MGHRA and CDR2 YSYEKL. V shed 0 bases and J shed 3 bases, with 9 bases lying between them. The CDR3 length is 15 residues. CDR3 protein: CASSQEGDYYNEQFF. CDR3 bases: TGCGCCAGCAGCCAAGAAGGAGACTACTACAATGAGCAGTTCTTC.

The gene calls are TRBV7-8 and TRBJ2-1; D is uncertain. Looked up from germline, CDR1 is SGHVS and CDR2 is FQNEAQ. The CDR3 is 12 amino acids. The V and J ends lost 0 bases and 13 bases respectively, with 10 bases between them. CDR3 bases: TGTGCCAGCAGCTTAGCCTGGCAGGAACAGTTCTTC. Translated: CASSLAWQEQFF.

This clone was seen only a few times. The rearrangement joins TRBV25-1 to TRBJ2-6, with D uncertain. The V gene's germline CDR1 is MGHDK and CDR2 SYGVNS. The CDR3 loop spans 15 amino acids. Trimming left V 3 bases short and J 4 bases short, with 10 bases between. The CDR3 DNA reads as TGTGCCAGCAGTGATAGGTCCGGGGGGGCCAACGTCCTGACTTTC. This translates into CASSDRSGGANVLTF.

This clone was seen a few times. This chain connects TRBV30 to TRBJ2-3; D uncertain. This CDR3 spans 13 amino acids. The germline V gene has CDR1 GTSNPN and CDR2 SVGIG (reference sequence). V was pared by 2 bases and J by 0 bases, with 6 bases between. CDR3 sequence (DNA): TGTGCCTGGAGTCAGTCTAGCACAGATACGCAGTATTTT. Its translation: CAWSQSSTDTQYF. The full variable domain, with the rest looked up from reference TRBV30 and TRBJ2-3, is SQTIHQWPATLVQPVGSPLSLECTVEGTSNPNLYWYRQAAGRGLQLLFYSVGIGQISSEVPQNLSASRPQDRQFILSSKKLLLSDSGFYLCAWSQSSTDTQYFGPGTRLTVL.

This clone was counted only a few times. The chain has TRBV5-1 and TRBJ2-3, with 13 bases fitting TRBD2. Germline trimming cut 5 bases from V and 3 bases from J; bases unmatched to any gene: 6. The germline V gene encodes CDR1 SGHRS and CDR2 YFSETQ. The CDR3 has 16 residues. The chain's CDR3 is CASRRGTSGVTDTQYF. CDR3 nucleotide sequence: TGCGCCAGCAGACGCGGGACTAGCGGGGTGACAGATACGCAGTATTTT. Combining the CDR3 with reference TRBV5-1 and TRBJ2-3 gives the whole variable domain KAGVTQTPRYLIKTRGQQVTLSCSPISGHRSVSWYQQTPGQGLQFLFEYFSETQRNKGNFPGRFSGRQFSNSRSEMNVSTLELGDSALYLCASRRGTSGVTDTQYFGPGTRLTVL.